Given below is one TCR beta chain in context. Its antigen is unknown. This entry comes from a study of tumor and adjacent non-tumor tissue in lung cancer. Study at large: The cohort had around eleven adenocarcinoma, a couple of squamous cell and 1 small cell patients.

The CDR3 runs 15 residues. The V gene's germline CDR1 is SQVTM and CDR2 ANQGSEA. V lost 5 bases to trimming and J lost 13 bases, with 27 bases between them. The template was RNA from unsorted bulk tissue. This non-tumor lung sample came from over 3 cm beyond the tumor edge. A modified ARM-PCR protocol with three rounds of nested PCR amplified TCRbeta. One entry per CDR3 protein, called by TCRdb with MiXCR from the multiplex PCR reads. The sample lists about 80,000 distinct CDR3 sequences; approximately 80% were seen once. Study-level results: Top 100 clones took a larger repertoire share in normal lung.

Sequenced material: distant non-tumor lung tissue. V gene TRBV29-1 combines with J gene TRBJ2-1; D gene unclear. The origin of this receptor is a man between 60 and 70 years old with non-small cell lung cancer. The CDR3 coding sequence is TGCAGCGTTACGGGCTATCGAAGACCGAGTATAGAACAGTTCTTC. Translation: CSVTGYRRPSIEQFF.